This is a list of T cell receptor beta chains from one sample in a study of OX40 agonist ivuxolimab in advanced cancers. Profiling relied on immunoSEQ multiplex PCR, and the TCRdb table lists in-frame clones only, not all of them. The sample consists of about 58,000 clones, 75% to 90% of them appearing once. The sequences come from CD4+ or CD8+ T cells sorted from blood, collected in a trial of the OX40 agonist ivuxolimab. The receptors stem from an adult with an advanced solid tumor such as melanoma, head and neck, liver or kidney cancer. Both conserved end residues are part of each CDR3.

>TRBJ1-6|TRBV7-2
CASSFVQGVNSPLHF
>TRBJ1-1|TRBV6-4
CASSGRVGMNTEAFF
>TRBJ2-7|TRBV7-2
CASSSRYDSYEQYF
>TRBJ2-7|TRBV6-1
CASRTGNSYEQYF
>TRBJ1-5|TRBV11-2
CASSADRGIGQPQHF
>TRBJ1-3|TRBV7-2
CASSLYRGPGNTIYF
>TRBJ2-3|TRBV5-1
CASSLEGNTDTQYF
>TRBJ2-5|TRBV11-1
CASSLDTGRVETQYF
>TRBJ2-5|TRBV4-2
CASSMQAGGQRETQYF
>TRBJ2-7|TRBV5-5
CASSLARAAGGNEQYF
>TRBJ2-7|TRBV6-6
CASSYRTGGYEQYF
>TRBJ2-2|TRBV7-6
CASSSWTGRRAGGELFF
>TRBJ1-4|TRBV14
CASSHGTGGKLFF
>TRBJ1-1|TRBV25-1
CASSILTTEAFF
>TRBJ2-5|TRBV10-2
CASTYSGGLREAQYF
>TRBJ2-7|TRBV7-6
CASSSYRVSYEQYF
>TRBJ1-2|TRBV4-1
CASSHRGRGYGYTF
>TRBJ2-5|TRBV7-2
CASSGGVRRETQYF
>TRBJ2-1|TRBV6-6
CASSHRGVGSYNEQFF
>TRBJ1-1|TRBV4-1
CASSPPFGNTEAFF
>TRBJ2-3|TRBV9
CASSLPRDVRTDTQYF
>TRBJ2-7|TRBV28
CASEPGAPGEQYF
>TRBJ1-4|TRBV11-2
CASSFDGATNEKLFF
>TRBJ2-3|TRBV6-5
CASRNRGADTQYF
>TRBJ2-7|TRBV4-1
CASSRLQTGSYEQYF
>TRBJ2-5|TRBV10-3
CATESNRDGILQETQYF
>TRBJ2-3|TRBV9
CASSVDSGGISTDTQYF
>TRBJ1-4|TRBV30
CAWTRQGWSEKLFF
>TRBJ1-1|TRBV6-5
CASSYSVGGGGTEAFF
>TRBJ2-7|TRBV2
CASSGSGGIYEQYF
>TRBJ2-1|TRBV7-8
CASSVIPGLSEQFF
>TRBJ1-5|TRBV19
CASRTTESYQPQHF
>TRBJ2-5|TRBV7-9
CASSFGGQETQYF
>TRBJ1-1|TRBV5-1
CASSFDPNTEAFF
>TRBJ2-7|TRBV27
CASSFELAGTYEQYF
>TRBJ2-3|TRBV11-3
CASSLLGTDTQYF
>TRBJ1-6|TRBV19
CASRGPGQGTSPLHF
>TRBJ2-7|TRBV2
CATQQSGLRLEQYF
>TRBJ2-7|TRBV6-5
CASSYSPGDPYEQYF
>TRBJ1-5|TRBV28
CANTAGVGQPQHF
>TRBJ1-3|TRBV4-1
CASSLGLNGISGNTIYF
>TRBJ2-7|TRBV9
CASSVDVNSYEQYF
>TRBJ2-1|TRBV2
CASSLNDLGEQFF
>TRBJ1-2|TRBV4-2
CASSQDMGRAGYGYTF